A selection of T cell receptor beta chains follows, all from one sample in a study of Graves' ophthalmopathy and Graves' hyperthyroidism. TCRdb redid the calling of the multiplex PCR reads with MiXCR, one entry per CDR3 protein. The sample has about 210,000 distinct CDR3 sequences, around 30% seen once. Sequenced material: peripheral blood. The receptor source for this set is a man in his fifties with Graves' ophthalmopathy. Both conserved end residues are part of each CDR3. Size values are once, few and many counts, or a class for expanded clones, and some rows have none.

J gene: TRBJ2-4; clone size: many; V gene: TRBV25-1; CDR3 protein: CASSEFLPSGRGMVAKNIQYF
J gene: TRBJ2-5; clone size: few; V gene: TRBV6-2/TRBV6-3; CDR3 protein: CASSYSGTGKQETQYF
J gene: TRBJ2-7; clone size: many; V gene: TRBV6-1; CDR3 protein: CASSEQVEQYF
J gene: TRBJ1-2; clone size: NA; V gene: TRBV6-1; CDR3 protein: CASRRDGDYGYTF
J gene: TRBJ2-7; clone size: many; V gene: TRBV29-1; CDR3 protein: CSVETGPLAGREREYEQYF
J gene: TRBJ1-2; clone size: NA; V gene: TRBV20-1; CDR3 protein: CSAPWDFYGYTF
J gene: TRBJ2-7; clone size: many; V gene: TRBV20-1; CDR3 protein: CSAGHPGLAGVASYEQYF
J gene: TRBJ2-2; clone size: many; V gene: TRBV6-1; CDR3 protein: CASRGNTGELFF
J gene: TRBJ1-2; clone size: many; V gene: TRBV2; CDR3 protein: CASSGRQGEYGYTF
J gene: TRBJ2-7; clone size: medium-sized; V gene: TRBV13; CDR3 protein: CASSLGAGREQYF
J gene: TRBJ2-2; clone size: many; V gene: TRBV24-1; CDR3 protein: CATSEAGNTGELFF
J gene: TRBJ1-2; clone size: NA; V gene: TRBV6-5; CDR3 protein: CASSYSKGLYGYTF
J gene: TRBJ2-3; clone size: many; V gene: TRBV6-5; CDR3 protein: CASSYSRSTDTQYF
J gene: TRBJ1-5; clone size: NA; V gene: TRBV6-1; CDR3 protein: CASSEQVNQPQHF
J gene: TRBJ2-7; clone size: NA; V gene: TRBV6-1; CDR3 protein: CASSRDRERYEQYF
J gene: TRBJ2-7; clone size: many; V gene: TRBV7-9; CDR3 protein: CASTAGRYEQYF
J gene: TRBJ1-5; clone size: many; V gene: TRBV19; CDR3 protein: CASSTRRANQPQHF
J gene: TRBJ1-1; clone size: many; V gene: TRBV19; CDR3 protein: CASSGRRTNTEAFF
J gene: TRBJ1-2; clone size: NA; V gene: TRBV6-1; CDR3 protein: CASSRTSAAYGYTF
J gene: TRBJ2-2; clone size: many; V gene: TRBV11-2; CDR3 protein: CASLAGTRGVTGELFF
J gene: TRBJ1-2; clone size: many; V gene: TRBV19; CDR3 protein: CASSIPRAGTIYGYTF
J gene: TRBJ1-5; clone size: NA; V gene: TRBV6-2/TRBV6-3; CDR3 protein: CASSYRRGGPQPQHF
J gene: TRBJ2-6; clone size: NA; V gene: TRBV14; CDR3 protein: CASSQLINRDGANVLTF
J gene: TRBJ1-1; clone size: many; V gene: TRBV20-1; CDR3 protein: CSARDRVALEAFF
J gene: TRBJ2-7; clone size: many; V gene: TRBV20-1; CDR3 protein: CSASRAGGRGEQYF
J gene: TRBJ2-5; clone size: NA; V gene: TRBV7-8; CDR3 protein: CASSLNPRGPEETQYF
J gene: TRBJ1-4; clone size: many; V gene: TRBV12-3/TRBV12-4; CDR3 protein: CASSEFATNEKLFF
J gene: TRBJ1-6; clone size: many; V gene: TRBV15; CDR3 protein: CATSTRGGFSPLHF
J gene: TRBJ1-5; clone size: many; V gene: TRBV11-2; CDR3 protein: CASAPTGDGSNQPQHF
J gene: TRBJ2-7; clone size: few; V gene: TRBV6-2/TRBV6-3; CDR3 protein: CASSYRAGGPGEQYF
J gene: TRBJ2-7; clone size: many; V gene: TRBV7-2; CDR3 protein: CASSRDSHEQYF
J gene: TRBJ1-1; clone size: many; V gene: TRBV27; CDR3 protein: CASSFVAMNTEAFF
J gene: TRBJ1-5; clone size: many; V gene: TRBV12-3/TRBV12-4; CDR3 protein: CASNRGPDQPQHF
J gene: TRBJ2-2; clone size: NA; V gene: TRBV9; CDR3 protein: CASSVADFILSGELFF
J gene: TRBJ1-2; clone size: many; V gene: TRBV12-3/TRBV12-4; CDR3 protein: CASSLGGTGPSTF
J gene: TRBJ1-2; clone size: many; V gene: TRBV2; CDR3 protein: CASSVGYNYGYTF
J gene: TRBJ2-7; clone size: many; V gene: TRBV6-2/TRBV6-3; CDR3 protein: CASVADYEQYF